The 17 T cell receptor beta chains in this list originate from one sample, sequenced in a study of blood T cell repertoires in COVID-19. Profiling relied on immunoSEQ multiplex PCR, and the TCRdb table lists in-frame clones only, not all of them. The table records about 160,000 clones, about 86% of them present only once. The specimen was peripheral blood. Receptors originate from an older woman with COVID-19, enrolled during active disease.

The chain couples TRBV4-1 to TRBJ2-1; 10 bases line up with TRBD2. The CDR3 has 15 residues. Unmatched junction bases numbered 5, after V lost 4 bases and J lost 5 bases. Per germline, CDR1 MGHRA and CDR2 YSYEKL. The CDR3 DNA sequence: TGCGCCAGCAGCCCGCTAGCGGGGGTCAACAATGAGCAGTTCTTC. Translated, it gives CASSPLAGVNNEQFF.

This sequence joins TRBV6-1 and TRBJ2-3, with D uncertain. The CDR3 is 13 amino acids. Germline CDR1 and CDR2: MNHNS and SASEGT. Trimming removed 2 bases from V and 8 bases from J, with 11 bases in between. The CDR3 sequence: CASSEPYSGTQYF. The DNA of the CDR3 is TGTGCCAGCAGTGAACCCTATTCGGGTACGCAGTATTTT.

The rearrangement links TRBV7-9 to TRBJ1-4; no clear D gene. CDR1 is SEHNR and CDR2 is FQNEAQ in the germline V gene (reference sequence). The CDR3 totals 15 residues. V shed 1 base and J shed 0 bases, with 6 bases lying between them. This CDR3 is CASSLDSSTNEKLFF. As DNA, the CDR3 is TGTGCCAGCAGCTTAGACTCGTCAACTAATGAAAAACTGTTTTTT. Supplemented by reference TRBV7-9 and TRBJ1-4, the full variable domain reads DTGVSQNPRHKITKRGQNVTFRCDPISEHNRLYWYRQTLGQGPEFLTYFQNEAQLEKSRLLSDRFSAERPKGSFSTLEIQRTEQGDSAMYLCASSLDSSTNEKLFFGSGTQLSVL.

The V call is TRBV9, the J call TRBJ2-7, with a weak D call TRBD1 (5 bases). The CDR3 extends over 12 amino acids. V lost 3 bases and J lost 5, with 9 bases in between. CDR1 and CDR2 from the germline V gene are SGDLS and YYNGEE. The CDR3 protein is CASSGWGHEQYF. The DNA for the CDR3 is TGTGCCAGCAGCGGTTGGGGCCACGAGCAGTACTTC.

This clone has more than one count but fewer than ten. The genes are TRBV5-1 and TRBJ1-1; TRBD1 is a possible D gene (5 bases). Trimming shortened V by 5 bases and J by 2 bases, and 13 bases separated the two germline ends. The germline V gene encodes CDR1 SGHRS and CDR2 YFSETQ. The CDR3 covers 14 residues. The CDR3 coding sequence is TGCGCCAGCAGTACCGGGGGACCAAACACTGAAGCTTTCTTT. It yields the protein CASSTGGPNTEAFF.

The rearrangement links TRBV5-1 to TRBJ2-1; the D gene is possibly TRBD1 (6 bases). Germline-derived CDR1 and CDR2 are SGHRS and YFSETQ. V lost 0 bases and J 7 bases, leaving 14 bases between the germline ends. This CDR3 contains 15 residues. The CDR3, as DNA: TGCGCCAGCAGCTTGGTCACAGGGTTCGGGAATGAGCAGTTCTTC. It codes for CASSLVTGFGNEQFF.

The J gene is TRBJ2-2, the V gene TRBV6-2 or TRBV6-3; 8 bases fit TRBD2. The V and J ends lost 0 bases and 5 bases, in that order; junction bases with no gene match: 8. Looked up from germline, CDR1 is MNHEY and CDR2 is SVGEGT. CDR3 length: 17 amino acids. The CDR3 DNA reads as TGTGCCAGCAGTTACTCGATCGCGGGGGGTTGGACCGGGGAGCTGTTTTTT. This encodes CASSYSIAGGWTGELFF.

The chain combines TRBV7-3 with TRBJ2-3; 14 nucleotides agree with TRBD2. Germline assignment: CDR1 SGHTA and CDR2 FQGTGA. The CDR3 consists of 19 residues. Trimming took 1 base from V and 0 from J; bases not matched to a gene: 6. The CDR3 loop reads CASSLKRTSGGPSTDTQYF. The CDR3 DNA reads as TGTGCCAGCAGCTTAAAGAGGACTAGCGGGGGGCCAAGCACAGATACGCAGTATTTT. Full variable domain (missing parts from reference TRBV7-3 and TRBJ2-3): GAGVSQTPSNKVTEKGKYVELRCDPISGHTALYWYRQSLGQGPEFLIYFQGTGAADDSGLPNDRFFAVRPEGSVSTLKIQRTERGDSAVYLCASSLKRTSGGPSTDTQYFGPGTRLTVL.

The chain joins TRBV18 to TRBJ1-5; 12 nucleotides match TRBD1. Germline-derived CDR1 and CDR2 are KGHSH and LQKENI. This CDR3 contains 17 residues. With V trimmed by 2 bases and J by 3 bases, 5 bases remained unmatched. In nucleotides, the CDR3 is TGTGCCAGCTCACCAGGGGACAGGGGGCTTAACAATCAGCCCCAGCATTTT. Protein sequence: CASSPGDRGLNNQPQHF.

The chain employs TRBV11-2 and TRBJ2-1; 8 bases line up with TRBD2. Germline lookup yields CDR1 SGHAT and CDR2 FQNNGV. The CDR3 is 15 amino acids. V trimming: 5 bases; J trimming: 0 bases; junction bases outside the gene matches: 3. The CDR3 loop reads CASSVSGGSYNEQFF. CDR3 sequence (DNA): TGTGCCAGCAGCGTCAGCGGGGGCTCCTACAATGAGCAGTTCTTC.

The chain has TRBV24-1 and TRBJ2-3; D ambiguous. Germline CDR1 reads KGHDR; CDR2 reads SFDVKD. V dropped 7 bases and J dropped 3 bases, with 10 bases sitting between them. This CDR3 is built from 13 residues. DNA for the CDR3: TGTGCCACCAGCATAAGCTGGACAGATACGCAGTATTTT. Protein sequence: CATSISWTDTQYF.

The rearrangement joins TRBV5-6 to TRBJ2-1; 9 bases are shared with TRBD1. Germline V lookup: CDR1 SGHDT, CDR2 YYEEEE. Trimming cost V 4 bases and J 0 bases; bases outside gene matches: 5. The CDR3 spans 16 residues. CDR3 in amino acids: CASSRPGQGSYNEQFF. The CDR3 DNA sequence: TGTGCCAGCAGCCGCCCGGGACAGGGCTCCTACAATGAGCAGTTCTTC. Together with reference TRBV5-6 and TRBJ2-1, the CDR3 gives the full variable domain: DAGVTQSPTHLIKTRGQQVTLRCSPKSGHDTVSWYQQALGQGPQFIFQYYEEEERQRGNFPDRFSGHQFPNYSSELNVNALLLGDSALYLCASSRPGQGSYNEQFFGPGTRLTVL.

The chain carries TRBV2 and TRBJ1-2; 8 bases align to TRBD1. Germline V gene data show CDR1 as SNHLY and CDR2 as FYNNEI. V dropped 8 bases and J dropped 5; count of bases not matched to a gene: 10. CDR3 length: 14 residues. For the CDR3, the DNA is TGTGCCAGCTTGGGACAGGCTCGGAGATATGGCTACACCTTC. Protein product: CASLGQARRYGYTF.

This chain uses TRBV2 with TRBJ1-1; TRBD1 matches 10 bases. The germline V gene encodes CDR1 SNHLY and CDR2 FYNNEI. With 6 bases clipped from V and 7 bases from J, the junction kept 11 bases outside the gene matches. The CDR3 contains 15 residues. The CDR3 DNA is TGTGCCAGCAGCGTGGAGACTGGACAGGGGGGTGAAGCTTTCTTT. Translated, it gives CASSVETGQGGEAFF. Together with reference TRBV2 and TRBJ1-1, the CDR3 gives the full variable domain: EPEVTQTPSHQVTQMGQEVILRCVPISNHLYFYWYRQILGQKVEFLVSFYNNEISEKSEIFDDQFSVERPDGSNFTLKIRSTKLEDSAMYFCASSVETGQGGEAFFGQGTRLTVV.

The chain combines TRBV28 with TRBJ1-2, with D hard to call. This CDR3 spans 12 amino acids. Trimming stripped 5 bases from V and 8 bases from J, with 12 bases between. CDR1 MDHEN and CDR2 SYDVKM come from the germline V gene. CDR3 sequence (DNA): TGTGCCAGCAGTAGCCTCACCCAAGGCTACACCTTC. Its translation is CASSSLTQGYTF.

The chain recombines TRBV6-5 with TRBJ1-5; tentative D call: TRBD1 (5 bases). The CDR3 consists of 13 residues. The V gene's germline CDR1 is MNHEY and CDR2 SVGAGI. V was trimmed by 7 bases and J by 0 bases, leaving 7 bases between them. The CDR3 DNA sequence: TGTGCCAGCACTCAGGGTAGCAATCAGCCCCAGCATTTT. Its translation is CASTQGSNQPQHF.

The genes are TRBV2 and TRBJ2-5; 13 bases are shared with TRBD2. Germline V gene lookup returns CDR1 SNHLY and CDR2 FYNNEI. This CDR3 region has 16 residues. The V segment lost 6 bases and the J segment 4 bases; nucleotides outside the gene matches: 8. CDR3 in amino acids: CASRLTSGGIRETQYF. Written as DNA, the CDR3 is TGTGCCAGCAGGCTGACTAGCGGGGGGATTAGAGAGACCCAGTACTTC.